This T cell receptor beta chain appears in the sequencing data of a study of T cells expressing NK-cell markers. Study summary: TCR beta repertoires came from sorted CD3+CD56+NKG2C+, CD3+CD56+NKG2C- and CD3+CD56-NKG2C+ T cells.

Turning to this clonotype: Antigen unknown.

Germline CDR1 GTSNPN, CDR2 SVGIG (reference sequence). There are 16 residues in the CDR3. cDNA encoding TCR beta was synthesized via 5'RACE template switching incorporating UMIs. From the 5' RACE reads, TCRdb lists one entry per CDR3 protein and no DNA. The sample totals about 540,000 distinct CDR3 sequences. Study observations and caveats: Leadership of the CD3+CD56-NKG2C+ fraction also belonged to these clonotypes in a handful of donors.

The V gene is TRBV30, the J gene TRBJ2-6. This clonotype was obtained from a man in his late teens or twenties in good health. Sequenced material: blood T cells: a sorted CD56 or NKG2C T cell subset, CD4+ or CD8+ T cells, or bulk PBMC T cells (not recorded which). This chain's CDR3 is CAWDTRGNSGANVLTF.